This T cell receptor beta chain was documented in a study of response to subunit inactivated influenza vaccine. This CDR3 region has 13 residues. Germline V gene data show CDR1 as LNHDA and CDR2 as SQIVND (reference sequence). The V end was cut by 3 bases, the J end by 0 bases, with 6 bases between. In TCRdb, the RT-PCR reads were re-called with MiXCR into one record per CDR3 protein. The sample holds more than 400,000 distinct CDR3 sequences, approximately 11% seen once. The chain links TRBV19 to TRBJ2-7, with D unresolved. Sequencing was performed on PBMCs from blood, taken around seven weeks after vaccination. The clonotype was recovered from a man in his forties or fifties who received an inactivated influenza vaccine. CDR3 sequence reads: CASSILPSYEQYF. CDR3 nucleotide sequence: TGTGCCAGTAGTATCCTTCCCTCCTACGAGCAGTACTTC.